The rows below give T cell receptor beta chains drawn from one sample of a study of T-cell reconstitution after alpha-beta-depleted transplantation in children. MiXCR was run by TCRdb on the PCR reads, yielding one entry per CDR3 protein. The sample contains around 200,000 distinct CDR3 sequences, around 7% of which appear only once. This material consisted of PBMCs from the stem cell graft donor, taken from the stem cell graft. Every receptor here comes from a human donor who donated a stem cell graft to a child with Wiskott-Aldrich syndrome. Both conserved end residues are part of each CDR3. A D gene is named only where the DNA matches it firmly. Clone size, where shown, is once, few, many, or a class for clones that have expanded.

V	J	size	D	DNA	CDR3
TRBV20-1	TRBJ1-2	few	-	TGCAGTGTTTCCCCCGTCGGCACACCCAACTATGGCTACACCTTC	CSVSPVGTPNYGYTF
TRBV6-1	TRBJ2-6	-	TRBD1	TGTGCCAGCAGTCCCGGTAGAGGGGGCTCTTCTGGGGCCAACGTCCTGACTTTC	CASSPGRGGSSGANVLTF
TRBV12-3/TRBV12-4	TRBJ1-1	few	-	TGTGCCAGCAGTCCTCAGGTGGTCGGGGCTGAAGCTTTCTTT	CASSPQVVGAEAFF
TRBV6-1	TRBJ1-3	-	-	TGTGCCAGCAGTCAGAGGGCTACTAAGCGCTCCGGAAACACCATATATTTT	CASSQRATKRSGNTIYF
TRBV7-9	TRBJ2-1	many	TRBD1	TGTGCCAGCATCCTAGACAGGGGCCACAATGAGCAGTTCTTC	CASILDRGHNEQFF
TRBV5-1	TRBJ2-2	many	-	TGCGCCAGCAGCTTAGAACTGCAGGGGAACACCGGGGAGCTGTTTTTT	CASSLELQGNTGELFF
TRBV4-3	TRBJ2-1	many	-	TGCGCCAGCAGGCAGCAAGGCTACAATGAGCAGTTCTTC	CASRQQGYNEQFF
TRBV29-1	TRBJ1-2	many	TRBD1	TGCAGCGTTGAAGTGGGGGTGACAGGGAACTATGGCTACACCTTC	CSVEVGVTGNYGYTF
TRBV20-1	TRBJ2-5	many	TRBD1	TGCAGTGCAAGGGACAGTGGGGTAGAGACCCAGTACTTC	CSARDSGVETQYF
TRBV20-1	TRBJ1-5	many	-	TGCAGTGCTTACGGGGAAATTGATCAGCCCCAGCATTTT	CSAYGEIDQPQHF
TRBV5-1	TRBJ2-7	many	-	TGCGCCAGCAGCTTTGGACTTCAAGGCCCATCCTACGAGCAGTACTTC	CASSFGLQGPSYEQYF
TRBV5-1	TRBJ2-2	many	-	TGCGCCAGCAGCTTGACGGAGGGCGCCGGGGAGCTGTTTTTT	CASSLTEGAGELFF
TRBV5-1	TRBJ2-6	-	-	TGCGCCAGCAGCTTGAATGAACAGGGTGATCATAGCTCTGGGGCCAACGTCCTGACTTTC	CASSLNEQGDHSSGANVLTF
TRBV9	TRBJ2-7	many	-	TGTGCCAGCAGCGTAGTTTTCCGGGACATTATCCACGAGCAGTACTTC	CASSVVFRDIIHEQYF
TRBV6-1	TRBJ1-4	many	-	TGTGCCAGCAGTCCGGGCCCCCCGGGTGAAAAACTGTTTTTT	CASSPGPPGEKLFF
TRBV10-2	TRBJ1-5	few	-	TGCGCCAGCAGTGAAGAGTCAGGGCTTCAGCCCCAGCATTTT	CASSEESGLQPQHF
TRBV12-3/TRBV12-4	TRBJ2-5	many	TRBD2	TGTGCCAGCAGTTTGATGACTAGCGGACAGACCCAGTACTTC	CASSLMTSGQTQYF
TRBV12-3/TRBV12-4	TRBJ1-1	few	TRBD1	TGTGCCAGCAGTCTGGGACAGGGGTTTGAAGCTTTCTTT	CASSLGQGFEAFF
TRBV5-1	TRBJ2-7	many	TRBD1	TGCGCCAGCAGCTTAACGCCCCGGGACAGCTCCTACGAGCAGTACTTC	CASSLTPRDSSYEQYF
TRBV20-1	TRBJ2-5	many	TRBD2	TGCAGTGCTAGAGATGGGGCGGGGGTACTAGGTCAAGAGACCCAGTACTTC	CSARDGAGVLGQETQYF
TRBV13	TRBJ1-1	many	-	TGTGCCAGCAGCTTAGTCGAGGGAGGGACTGAAGCTTTCTTT	CASSLVEGGTEAFF
TRBV7-9	TRBJ2-7	many	TRBD1	TGTGCCAGCAGCTGGACAGGGCGGAACGAGCAGTACTTC	CASSWTGRNEQYF
TRBV12-3/TRBV12-4	TRBJ2-5	few	-	TGTGCCAGCAGTGTCAGGGTCCAAGAGACCCAGTACTTC	CASSVRVQETQYF
TRBV5-1	TRBJ2-1	many	TRBD1	TGCGCCAGCAGCTTGGGACAGGGATTCGATGAGCAGTTCTTC	CASSLGQGFDEQFF
TRBV7-6	TRBJ2-6	many	-	TGTGCCAGCAGCTTAGTTTTGGGAGGTCTAGGTGTCCTGACTTTC	CASSLVLGGLGVLTF
TRBV12-3/TRBV12-4	TRBJ2-3	many	TRBD2	TGTGCCAGCAGTTTATTTGGCGGGGGGACCCGGAATACGCAGTATTTT	CASSLFGGGTRNTQYF
TRBV18	TRBJ1-3	many	TRBD1	TGTGCCAGCTCACCCCCGGGACAGGGCGCAAACACCATATATTTT	CASSPPGQGANTIYF
TRBV29-1	TRBJ2-5	many	-	TGCAGCGTTGATCCTGGGGCAGGGGAGACCCAGTACTTC	CSVDPGAGETQYF
TRBV11-2	TRBJ2-3	-	TRBD2	TGTGCCAGCAGCTTATATCCAGCGGGGATCACAGATACGCAGTATTTT	CASSLYPAGITDTQYF
TRBV7-2	TRBJ2-2	many	-	TGTGCCAGCAGCCTAGGGCTAGCGACCGGGGAGCTGTTTTTT	CASSLGLATGELFF
TRBV12-3/TRBV12-4	TRBJ2-2	many	-	TGTGCCAGCACCTTAGCCGGGGAGCTGTTTTTT	CASTLAGELFF
TRBV5-1	TRBJ2-2	-	-	TGCGCCAGCAGCGGGGGACAGAACACCGGGGAGCTGTTTTTT	CASSGGQNTGELFF
TRBV12-3/TRBV12-4	TRBJ1-5	many	-	-	CASSFLAGPNNQPQHF
TRBV19	TRBJ2-7	many	TRBD2	TGTGCCAGTAGTATAGGCGGGAGAACCTACGAGCAGTACTTC	CASSIGGRTYEQYF
TRBV25-1	TRBJ2-5	many	-	TGTGCCAGCAGCACGGAGGGGTTAGAGACCCAGTACTTC	CASSTEGLETQYF
TRBV11-2	TRBJ2-7	-	-	TGTGCCAGCAGCCTTTCGAGGACCTCTGCCTACGAGCAGTACTTC	CASSLSRTSAYEQYF
TRBV12-3/TRBV12-4	TRBJ2-7	many	-	TGTGCCAGCAGTCCAGGAGGGGGTTTTAGCTCCTACGAGCAGTACTTC	CASSPGGGFSSYEQYF
TRBV5-1	TRBJ2-7	many	-	TGCGCCAGCAGCCCTCAGGGAATCCACGAGCAGTACTTC	CASSPQGIHEQYF
TRBV3-1	TRBJ2-3	-	TRBD2	TGTGCCAGCAGCCTCTCGGGACTAGCGGCAGATACGCAGTATTTT	CASSLSGLAADTQYF
TRBV7-9	TRBJ1-1	many	-	TGTGCCAGCAGTCAACGGACAAGAGGGCCTTACACTGAAGCTTTCTTT	CASSQRTRGPYTEAFF
TRBV30	TRBJ2-4	many	-	TGTGCCTGGAGCCCCATCGGTACGCCAAACATTCAGTACTTC	CAWSPIGTPNIQYF
TRBV12-3/TRBV12-4	TRBJ2-2	many	-	TGTGCCAGCAGCCACCCGGGACCGGGCACCGGGGAGCTGTTTTTT	CASSHPGPGTGELFF
TRBV21-1	TRBJ2-3	many	-	TGTGCCAGCAGCCCGGGCCCCTATGGCACAGATACGCAGTATTTT	CASSPGPYGTDTQYF
TRBV12-3/TRBV12-4	TRBJ2-2	-	TRBD1	TGTACCAGCAGGACAGGGGAAGCAAGCGGGATTGTCACCGGGGAGCTGTTTTTT	CTSRTGEASGIVTGELFF
TRBV28	TRBJ1-1	-	-	TGTGCCAGCAGCCCCCGCGGGCTTTTGGCTCGCCGGGGCACTGAAGCTTTCTTT	CASSPRGLLARRGTEAFF
TRBV12-3/TRBV12-4	TRBJ1-5	many	TRBD1	TGTGCCAGCAGTTTGGGGACAGGGAGGAGTAGTCAGCCCCAGCATTTT	CASSLGTGRSSQPQHF
TRBV6-6	TRBJ2-5	many	-	TGTGCCAGCTCCGAACTTTTTGAGACCCAGTACTTC	CASSELFETQYF
TRBV25-1	TRBJ2-5	many	-	TGTGCCAGCAGTGAAGGAGGGACAGAGACCCAGTACTTC	CASSEGGTETQYF